Included here is one TCR beta chain sequence, with context. The antigen is undetermined. The data derive from a study of siplizumab effects on memory and regulatory T cells. Study-level points and caveats: It was not possible to assign a naive or memory phenotype to roughly 75-97% of proliferating CD4+ or CD8+ clones. In unstimulated cells, naive T cells appeared more diverse than memory T cells and seemed major alloresponse contributors.

Looked up from germline, CDR1 is SGHDT and CDR2 is YYEEEE. There are 16 residues in the CDR3. With V trimmed by 3 bases and J by 4 bases, 12 bases remained unmatched. Roughly 9.3 x 10^4 TCR templates were assayed per sample. The data were produced by immunoSEQ multiplex PCR, yet TCRdb's version contains in-frame clones alone and is incomplete. The sample holds over 70,000 clones, roughly 94% seen once. The genes are TRBV5-6 and TRBJ1-1; TRBD1 matches 7 bases. This sequence was found in a human donor in good health. Sequencing was carried out using CD8+ T cells sorted from blood. The CDR3, as DNA: TGTGCCAGCAGCTACTGGAGGGCAGGGGGATTCACTGAAGCTTTCTTT. Its protein is CASSYWRAGGFTEAFF.